The 30 T cell receptor beta chains presented below share a single source sample, sequenced in a study of spatial heterogeneity in lung cancer. Indicated time point: sample taken at primary tumor resection. TCRdb fed the 5' RACE reads into MiXCR, producing one record per CDR3 protein. The sample contains 60,000 to 75,000 distinct CDR3 sequences, nearly 6.5% of which appear only once. The sequences come from PBMCs, collected at surgery. These receptors were taken from a female donor with early-stage non-small cell lung cancer.

Judged by abundance, this clonotype is medium-sized. V gene TRBV5-1 combines with J gene TRBJ2-7, with D possibly called TRBD1 or TRBD2 (5 bases each). Trimming cost V 0 bases and J 0 bases, with 10 bases left between them. This CDR3 contains 15 residues. Per germline, CDR1 SGHRS and CDR2 YFSETQ. This CDR3 reads CASSLAGTFSYEQYF. CDR3 bases: TGCGCCAGCAGCTTGGCAGGGACCTTCTCCTACGAGCAGTACTTC.

In this sample, this clonotype turned up many times. This chain uses TRBV3-1 with TRBJ2-4; no clear D. This CDR3 region has 15 residues. V gave up 6 bases and J gave up 0 bases, with 12 bases separating them. Looked up from germline, CDR1 is LGHDT and CDR2 is YNNKEL (reference sequence). The CDR3, as DNA: TGTGCCAGCAGTTGGTCCAGTTTAGCCAAAAACATTCAGTACTTC. This encodes CASSWSSLAKNIQYF.

This clonotype was seen ten or more times. A read error may produce the germline difference seen at one junction end. The genes are TRBV7-9 and TRBJ2-5; maybe TRBD1 (7 bases). CDR1 is SEHNR, CDR2 FQNEAQ, per germline (reference sequence). This CDR3 contains 12 residues. CDR3 sequence (DNA): TGTGCCAGCAGCGTGGTCTACGACAGGGAGGACTTC. Translated, it gives CASSVVYDREDF.

This clonotype was counted at least ten times. DNA of the CDR3: TGCGCCAGCAGCCAAGTTGCGAACACCATATATTTT. Translation gives CASSQVANTIYF. V usage is TRBV4-1 and J usage is TRBJ1-3; D gene ambiguous. The CDR3 extends over 12 amino acids. CDR1 MGHRA and CDR2 YSYEKL come from the germline V gene. The V gene lost 1 base and the J gene lost 7 bases, with 5 bases spanning the gap.

This clonotype was recorded many times. The chain employs TRBV28 and TRBJ2-6, with 10 nucleotides matching TRBD2. The CDR3 has 17 residues. The germline gives CDR1 MDHEN, CDR2 SYDVKM. Trimming at V came to 5 bases and at J to 2 bases, leaving 6 bases not matched to a gene. This CDR3 reads CASSNYGLAAGANVLTF. Here the CDR3 DNA reads TGTGCCAGCAGTAACTATGGACTAGCGGCTGGGGCCAACGTCCTGACTTTC.

J is TRBJ2-3 and V is TRBV5-1, with D possibly matching TRBD1 (5 bases). V was shortened by 4 bases and J by 5 bases, with 14 bases between the two germline ends. CDR3 length: 14 amino acids. The germline V gene has CDR1 SGHRS and CDR2 YFSETQ. This CDR3 is CASSLSRAEDTQYF. In DNA, the CDR3 is TGCGCCAGCAGCCTGAGCAGGGCGGAAGATACGCAGTATTTT.

This clonotype was counted at least ten times. The CDR3 sequence is CASHRGNTEAFF. In nucleotides, the CDR3 is TGTGCCAGTCACCGGGGTAACACTGAAGCTTTCTTT. The chain has TRBV2 and TRBJ1-1; D call uncertain. Deletions cut 9 bases from V and 2 bases from J, with 10 bases between. CDR1 is SNHLY and CDR2 is FYNNEI in the germline V gene. The CDR3 is 12 residues long.

The V and J genes are TRBV5-5 and TRBJ1-6; the D is unclear. The CDR3 has 15 amino acids. V lost 2 bases and J lost 9, with 15 bases in between. Germline loops: CDR1 SGHKS, CDR2 YYEKEE (reference sequence). The CDR3 nucleotides are TGTGCCAGCAGCTTAGAACCACAAGGGAGTTCACCCCTCCACTTT. It is translated as CASSLEPQGSSPLHF.

This clonotype was seen ten or more times. The chain links TRBV28 to TRBJ2-4; TRBD1 matches at 8 bases. The CDR3 totals 15 residues. After removal of 6 bases from V and 7 bases from J, the junction contained 11 bases not matched to a gene. The germline CDR1 and CDR2 sequences are MDHEN and SYDVKM. CDR3: CASSPSDRESNIQYF. The CDR3 DNA sequence: TGTGCCAGCAGCCCTTCGGACAGGGAGTCGAACATTCAGTACTTC.

This chain connects TRBV20-1 to TRBJ2-1; the D gene is possibly TRBD1 (6 bases). Germline CDR1 DFQATT, CDR2 SNEGSKA (reference sequence). This CDR3 comprises 15 residues. Deletions cut 5 bases from V and 3 bases from J, with 17 bases between. The chain's CDR3 is CSAPPATGGYNEQFF. The CDR3 DNA reads as TGCAGTGCTCCACCGGCGACAGGAGGCTACAATGAGCAGTTCTTC.

This clonotype was detected many times. This chain joins TRBV11-2 and TRBJ2-2; D is unclear. Germline V gene data show CDR1 as SGHAT and CDR2 as FQNNGV. The CDR3 totals 15 residues. Trimming removed 2 bases from V and 5 bases from J, with 12 bases in between. CDR3 region: CASSLLASMTGELFF. The CDR3 DNA is TGTGCCAGCAGCTTATTGGCTAGTATGACCGGGGAGCTGTTTTTT. Using reference TRBV11-2 and TRBJ2-2 for the parts outside the CDR3, the full variable domain is EAGVAQSPRYKIIEKRQSVAFWCNPISGHATLYWYQQILGQGPKLLIQFQNNGVVDDSQLPKDRFSAERLKGVDSTLKIQPAKLEDSAVYLCASSLLASMTGELFFGEGSRLTVL.

This clonotype showed up many times. This chain links TRBV29-1 with TRBJ1-1; no clear D gene. In germline, CDR1 is SQVTM, CDR2 ANQGSEA. V lost 6 bases, J lost 0 bases, and 11 bases lay in between. The CDR3 totals 13 residues. CDR3 sequence (DNA): TGCAGCGTCCAGGCCGCCCTGAACACTGAAGCTTTCTTT. Protein: CSVQAALNTEAFF. The variable domain in full, with the rest retrieved from reference TRBV29-1 and TRBJ1-1, is SAVISQKPSRDICQRGTSLTIQCQVDSQVTMMFWYRQQPGQSLTLIATANQGSEATYESGFVIDKFPISRPNLTFSTLTVSNMSPEDSSIYLCSVQAALNTEAFFGQGTRLTVV.

This clonotype was counted ten times or more. J is TRBJ2-7 and V is TRBV11-2; perhaps D is TRBD1 or TRBD2 (5 bases each). Germline CDR1 SGHAT, CDR2 FQNNGV. V lost 2 bases and J lost 6, with 17 bases in between. The CDR3 is 15 residues long. CDR3 region: CASSLQLGTASEQYF. In DNA form, the CDR3 reads TGTGCCAGCAGCTTACAATTGGGGACCGCCAGCGAGCAGTACTTC.

The V gene is TRBV3-1, the J gene TRBJ2-5, with D possibly matching TRBD1 (5 bases). Germline V gene lookup returns CDR1 LGHDT and CDR2 YNNKEL (reference sequence). Deletions cut 3 bases from V and 2 bases from J, with 16 bases between. The CDR3 runs 16 residues. CDR3 region: CASSHDTTVLQETQYF. The CDR3 coding sequence is TGTGCCAGCAGCCATGATACGACAGTCCTACAAGAGACCCAGTACTTC.

This clonotype occurred many times. This chain links TRBV18 with TRBJ2-7, with a possible D match to TRBD2 (5 bases). Germline CDR1 reads KGHSH; CDR2 reads LQKENI. Between the trimmed V and J ends, which lost 6 bases and 3 bases, there was a span of 12 bases. This CDR3 has 13 amino acids. CDR3 loop: CASSSSRGYEQYF. CDR3 nucleotides: TGTGCCAGCTCCAGCTCCCGGGGCTACGAGCAGTACTTC.

This clonotype was found a few times. This rearrangement joins TRBV28 to TRBJ1-1; D unclear. The CDR3 runs 11 residues. Germline V gene lookup returns CDR1 MDHEN and CDR2 SYDVKM. The ends were cut back, 2 bases at V and 5 bases at J, with 3 bases in the middle. The CDR3 is CASSLRTEAFF. As DNA, the CDR3 is TGTGCCAGCAGTTTAAGGACTGAAGCTTTCTTT.

This clonotype was found many times. V usage is TRBV4-2 and J usage is TRBJ1-3, with D perhaps matching TRBD1 (6 bases). The CDR3 totals 16 residues. CDR1 is LGHNA and CDR2 is YNFKEQ in the germline V gene. V lost 4 bases and J 0 bases, leaving 13 bases between the germline ends. CDR3 protein: CASSLRTASSGNTIYF. The DNA of the CDR3 is TGTGCCAGCAGCCTCCGGACAGCGAGCTCTGGAAACACCATATATTTT.

This clonotype was recorded many times. The rearrangement links TRBV7-9 to TRBJ1-2; TRBD1 matches at 7 bases. This CDR3 spans 16 amino acids. Germline CDR1 SEHNR, CDR2 FQNEAQ (reference sequence). V dropped 6 bases and J dropped 2; count of bases not matched to a gene: 12. The CDR3 DNA reads as TGTGCCAGCAGACCTTACAGGGGCGCGTCAAACTATGGCTACACCTTC. Protein product: CASRPYRGASNYGYTF.

The J gene is TRBJ2-6, the V gene TRBV7-9, with 8 bases matching TRBD1. V was clipped by 1 base and J by 1 base; unmatched bases: 12. Germline CDR1 and CDR2: SEHNR and FQNEAQ (reference sequence). There are 20 residues in the CDR3. The CDR3 reads CASSLGGQGGLESGANVLTF. The DNA of the CDR3 is TGTGCCAGCAGCTTAGGAGGACAGGGAGGCTTGGAGTCTGGGGCCAACGTCCTGACTTTC.

The chain combines TRBV7-3 with TRBJ1-5; 7 nucleotides agree with TRBD1. This CDR3 spans 14 amino acids. V gave up 4 bases and J gave up 7 bases; unmatched junction bases: 7. CDR1 and CDR2 (germline): SGHTA, FQGTGA. CDR3 DNA sequence: TGTGCCAGCAGCTCTGACAGGGTTGGACAGCCCCAGCATTTT. Translation: CASSSDRVGQPQHF.

This chain links TRBV9 with TRBJ2-1, with 8 bases aligning to TRBD2. Trimming removed 3 bases from V and 3 bases from J; junction bases left unmatched: 5. CDR1 and CDR2 from the germline V gene are SGDLS and YYNGEE. This CDR3 comprises 15 residues. Written as DNA, the CDR3 is TGTGCCAGCAGCGCAGGTAGCGGGGACTACAATGAGCAGTTCTTC. As protein: CASSAGSGDYNEQFF. Looking up the rest from reference TRBV9 and TRBJ2-1 gives the full variable domain: DSGVTQTPKHLITATGQRVTLRCSPRSGDLSVYWYQQSLDQGLQFLIQYYNGEERAKGNILERFSAQQFPDLHSELNLSSLELGDSALYFCASSAGSGDYNEQFFGPGTRLTVL.

This chain connects TRBV19 to TRBJ2-1, with 13 positions matching TRBD2. The length of the CDR3 is 17 residues. J was trimmed by 7 bases and V by 1 base; bases with no gene match: 7. From germline, CDR1 is LNHDA and CDR2 SQIVND (reference sequence). In DNA form, the CDR3 reads TGTGCCAGTAGTATAGCTTTCCGACTAGCGGGAGGTAATGAGCAGTTCTTC. Residues: CASSIAFRLAGGNEQFF.

This clonotype turned up a few times. The V gene is TRBV20-1, the J gene TRBJ2-7; D ambiguous. V gave up 4 bases and J gave up 12 bases, with 13 bases separating them. This CDR3 comprises 10 residues. CDR1 DFQATT and CDR2 SNEGSKA come from the germline V gene (reference sequence). The CDR3 DNA reads TGCAGTGCTACTTTTGGGTCCGCGTACTTC. Its protein is CSATFGSAYF.

CDR3 in DNA: TGTGCCAGCACCCTGGGGGGTTGGTACAATGAGCAGTTCTTC. It specifies CASTLGGWYNEQFF. The chain has TRBV28 and TRBJ2-1, with D possibly matching TRBD2 (6 bases). V was clipped by 7 bases and J by 4 bases, with 14 bases between them. The CDR3 totals 14 residues. Looked up from germline, CDR1 is MDHEN and CDR2 is SYDVKM.

At least ten counts were recorded for this clonotype. The V call is TRBV7-2, the J call TRBJ1-2; possible D gene TRBD1, 6 bases. Trimming shortened V by 2 bases and J by 4 bases, and 11 bases separated the two germline ends. Germline V gives CDR1 SGHTA, CDR2 FQGNSA. CDR3 length: 14 residues. CDR3 nucleotide sequence: TGTGCCAGCAGCTTAAACAGGGATAGCTATGGCTACACCTTC. It codes for CASSLNRDSYGYTF.

Comment on this clonotype: A much larger clone sits a single nucleotide away, making a read error possible. This chain joins TRBV7-9 and TRBJ1-1, with D uncertain. Looked up from germline, CDR1 is SEHNR and CDR2 is FQNEAQ (reference sequence). The CDR3 covers 14 residues. The CDR3 spells CVSSLEAGNTEAFF. In DNA, the CDR3 is TGTGTCAGCAGCTTAGAGGCAGGGAACACTGAAGCTTTCTTT.

In its sample, this clonotype was seen a few times. This chain uses TRBV29-1 with TRBJ2-5; D is perhaps TRBD1 (5 bases). Germline CDR1 and CDR2: SQVTM and ANQGSEA. This CDR3 contains 12 residues. The V end was cut by 7 bases, the J end by 1 base, with 10 bases between. This chain's CDR3 is CSGGHLQETQYF. The CDR3 DNA sequence: TGCAGCGGTGGACACCTCCAAGAGACCCAGTACTTC.

In DNA form, the CDR3 reads TGTGCCAGCACTCCCCTAAAGGGCTATATGAACACTGAAGCTTTCTTT. It translates to CASTPLKGYMNTEAFF. The V gene is TRBV28, the J gene TRBJ1-1; D is undetermined. V was clipped by 7 bases and J by 0 bases, with 18 bases between them. This CDR3 has 16 amino acids. Germline CDR1 and CDR2: MDHEN and SYDVKM.

This clonotype was seen more than once but under ten times. V and J are TRBV11-3 and TRBJ1-1, with a weak D call TRBD1 (6 bases). The CDR3 has 13 residues. Germline V gene data show CDR1 as SGHNT and CDR2 as YENEEA. Trimming left V 3 bases short and J 3 bases short, with 8 bases between. The chain's CDR3 is CASSLGHDTEAFF. The CDR3 DNA follows: TGTGCCAGCAGCTTGGGACACGACACTGAAGCTTTCTTT.

This clonotype was counted a few times. The CDR3 loop is CASSQGLAGHYTQYF. In nucleotides, the CDR3 is TGTGCCAGCAGCCAGGGGCTAGCGGGGCATTATACGCAGTATTTT. This chain joins TRBV4-2 and TRBJ2-3; 9 bases agree with TRBD2. The germline gives CDR1 LGHNA, CDR2 YNFKEQ. V lost 3 bases, J lost 7 bases, and 8 bases stayed unmatched. CDR3 size: 15 residues.